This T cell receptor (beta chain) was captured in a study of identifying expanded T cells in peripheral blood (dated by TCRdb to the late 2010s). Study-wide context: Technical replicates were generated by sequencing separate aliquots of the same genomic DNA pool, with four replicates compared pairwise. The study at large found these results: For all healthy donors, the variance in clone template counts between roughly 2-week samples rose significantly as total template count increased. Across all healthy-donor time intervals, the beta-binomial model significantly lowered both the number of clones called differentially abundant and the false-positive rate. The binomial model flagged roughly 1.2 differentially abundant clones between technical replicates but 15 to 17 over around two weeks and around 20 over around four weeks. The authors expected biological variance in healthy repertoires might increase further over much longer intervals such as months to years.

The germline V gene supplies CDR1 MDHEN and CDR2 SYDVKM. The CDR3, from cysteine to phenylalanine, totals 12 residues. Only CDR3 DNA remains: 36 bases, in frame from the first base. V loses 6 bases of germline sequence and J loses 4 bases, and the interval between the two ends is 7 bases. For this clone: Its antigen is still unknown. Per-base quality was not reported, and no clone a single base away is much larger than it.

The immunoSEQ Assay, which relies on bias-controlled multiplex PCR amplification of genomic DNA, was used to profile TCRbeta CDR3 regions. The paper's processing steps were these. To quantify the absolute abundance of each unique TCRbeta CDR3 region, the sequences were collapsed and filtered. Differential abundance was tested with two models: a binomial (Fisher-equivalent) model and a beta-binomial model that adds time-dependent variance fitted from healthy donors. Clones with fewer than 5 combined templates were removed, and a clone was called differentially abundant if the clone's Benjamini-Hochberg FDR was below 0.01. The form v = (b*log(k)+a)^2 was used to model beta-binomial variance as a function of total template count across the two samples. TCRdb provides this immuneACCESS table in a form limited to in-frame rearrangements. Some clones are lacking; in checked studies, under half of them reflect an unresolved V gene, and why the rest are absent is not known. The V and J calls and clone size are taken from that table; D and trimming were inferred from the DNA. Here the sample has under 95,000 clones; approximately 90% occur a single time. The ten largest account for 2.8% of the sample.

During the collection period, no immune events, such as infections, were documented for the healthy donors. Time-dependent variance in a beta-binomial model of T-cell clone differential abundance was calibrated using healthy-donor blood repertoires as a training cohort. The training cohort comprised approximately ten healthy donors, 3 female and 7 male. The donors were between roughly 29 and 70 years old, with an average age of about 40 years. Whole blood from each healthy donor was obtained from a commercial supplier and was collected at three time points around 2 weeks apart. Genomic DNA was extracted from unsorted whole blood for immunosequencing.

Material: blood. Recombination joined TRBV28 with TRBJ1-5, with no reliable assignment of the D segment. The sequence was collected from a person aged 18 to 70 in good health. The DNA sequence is TGTGCCAGCAGCGAGAGGAATCAGCCCCAGCATTTT. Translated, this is CASSERNQPQHF.